These 15 T cell receptor beta chains originate from one sample sequenced in a study of cytomegalovirus exposure and HLA in healthy donors. Researchers ran the PCR with 60 Vbeta and 13 Jbeta primers. Here immunoSEQ multiplex PCR was the method, and the copy in TCRdb shows in-frame clones only, minus some. The sample records about 95,000 clones, about 80% being singletons. Sequenced input: PBMCs. The receptors come from a man aged 18 to 30 in good health and CMV-seropositive.

This chain links TRBV10-3 with TRBJ2-7; TRBD1 matches at 10 bases. CDR1 and CDR2 from the germline V gene are ENHRY and SYGVKD. Germline trimming cut 3 bases from V and 3 bases from J; bases unmatched to any gene: 8. There are 16 residues in the CDR3. The CDR3 DNA reads as TGTGCCATCAGTGATCCCGCCCGGGACAGGGGCTACGAGCAGTACTTC. Translation gives CAISDPARDRGYEQYF.

The gene calls are TRBV5-1 and TRBJ2-3; 7 bases align to TRBD1. The CDR3 contains 15 residues. J gave up 1 base and V 3 bases, and 5 bases lay outside the gene matches. Germline CDR1 and CDR2: SGHRS and YFSETQ. Written as DNA, the CDR3 is TGCGCCAGCAGCTCCCGACAGGGCCGCACAGATACGCAGTATTTT. It is translated as CASSSRQGRTDTQYF.

The chain has TRBV13 and TRBJ1-4; 9 bases fit TRBD1. Germline V gives CDR1 PRHDT, CDR2 FYEKMQ (reference sequence). The ends lost 3 bases at V and 6 bases at J; junction bases unmatched: 5. The CDR3 runs 15 residues. The CDR3 here is CASSLYRGRDEKLFF. The CDR3 DNA sequence: TGTGCCAGCAGCTTGTACAGGGGGCGGGATGAAAAACTGTTTTTT.

Only one count was recorded for this clone. The rearrangement uses TRBV7-7 and TRBJ2-1, with 8 bases lining up with TRBD1. CDR3 length equals 14 residues. Germline loops: CDR1 SSHAT, CDR2 FNYEAQ (reference sequence). V trimming: 4 bases; J trimming: 9 bases; junction bases outside the gene matches: 8. The CDR3 DNA follows: TGTGCCAGCAGCTCTGACAGGGGTGGGGGTGAGCAGTTCTTC. Amino acids: CASSSDRGGGEQFF.

This clone was detected a few times. The chain has TRBV7-2 and TRBJ2-3; TRBD1 matches 9 bases. Trimming cost V 5 bases and J 6 bases; bases outside gene matches: 12. Germline V CDR1 and CDR2: SGHTA, FQGNSA. The CDR3 sequence is 16 residues long. CDR3 sequence (DNA): TGTGCCAGCAGCCTCATTGGACAGGGGTTCGGTGATACGCAGTATTTT. Residues: CASSLIGQGFGDTQYF.

This chain uses TRBV19 with TRBJ2-1; 7 bases are shared with TRBD2. CDR1 is LNHDA, CDR2 SQIVND, per germline (reference sequence). V trimming: 5 bases; J trimming: 7 bases; junction bases outside the gene matches: 8. The CDR3 sequence is 14 residues long. Written as DNA, the CDR3 is TGTGCCAGTAGTCCTCGGGGAGGGACGAATGAGCAGTTCTTC. This translates into CASSPRGGTNEQFF.

J is TRBJ1-2 and V is TRBV28, with 7 positions matching TRBD1. Trimming cost V 2 bases and J 5 bases; bases outside gene matches: 5. This CDR3 has 14 residues. Germline V gene data show CDR1 as MDHEN and CDR2 as SYDVKM. The CDR3 is CASSLGQVWYGYTF. The CDR3 bases are TGTGCCAGCAGTTTAGGACAGGTCTGGTATGGCTACACCTTC.

This chain joins TRBV5-8 and TRBJ1-3; D is perhaps TRBD1 (6 bases). The germline V and J ends were trimmed by 3 bases and 4 bases, with 14 bases remaining between them. This CDR3 has 15 residues. Germline lookup yields CDR1 SGHTS and CDR2 YDEGEE. The CDR3 region is CASSSRGGGGNTIYF. The DNA for the CDR3 is TGTGCCAGCAGCTCCCGCGGGGGCGGGGGAAACACCATATATTTT.

The V call is TRBV28, the J call TRBJ1-2; the D gene is possibly TRBD1 (5 bases). Trimming pared 5 bases from V and 4 bases from J, leaving 14 bases between. Germline lookup yields CDR1 MDHEN and CDR2 SYDVKM. CDR3 length: 14 amino acids. CDR3 DNA: TGTGCCAGCAGTACTCATCAGGGTATCTATGGCTACACCTTC. Protein: CASSTHQGIYGYTF.

This clone was recorded a few times. The gene calls are TRBV19 and TRBJ1-2; a weak D match, TRBD1 (6 bases). The ends were cut back, 7 bases at V and 7 bases at J, with 16 bases in the middle. This CDR3 has 13 residues. Per germline, CDR1 LNHDA and CDR2 SQIVND (reference sequence). The CDR3 region is CASTTGYPAGYTF. DNA for the CDR3: TGTGCCAGTACAACAGGGTACCCAGCTGGCTACACCTTC.

This clone came up once. This rearrangement joins TRBV30 to TRBJ1-6; 8 bases agree with TRBD1. CDR1 and CDR2 from the germline V gene are GTSNPN and SVGIG (reference sequence). Losses at the gene ends were 0 bases for V and 6 bases for J; bases not matched to a gene: 4. The CDR3 spans 15 residues. The CDR3 here is CAWSVGRGLNSPLHF. The CDR3 DNA follows: TGTGCCTGGAGTGTAGGCAGGGGGCTTAATTCACCCCTCCACTTT.

This chain joins TRBV30 and TRBJ2-7; 9 bases align to TRBD1. Germline CDR1 is GTSNPN and CDR2 is SVGIG (reference sequence). The CDR3 runs to 16 residues. The J segment lost 2 bases and the V segment lost 1 base, leaving 9 bases of the junction unmatched. This chain's CDR3 is CAWSARPGTGTYEQYF. CDR3 nucleotides: TGTGCCTGGAGTGCCCGCCCGGGGACAGGGACCTACGAGCAGTACTTC.

The chain combines TRBV27 with TRBJ2-5, with 9 bases lining up with TRBD2. Germline assignment: CDR1 MNHEY and CDR2 SMNVEV (reference sequence). V lost 7 bases, J lost 5 bases, and 11 bases stayed unmatched. The CDR3 has 15 residues. Here the CDR3 reads CASTPAGGMSETQYF. CDR3 DNA sequence: TGTGCCAGCACCCCAGCGGGGGGAATGTCGGAGACCCAGTACTTC.

CDR3: CASGGQGLPGNTIYF. The CDR3 coding sequence is TGTGCCAGCGGAGGACAGGGTTTACCTGGAAACACCATATATTTT. The gene calls are TRBV6-1 and TRBJ1-3; 8 nucleotides line up with TRBD1. The CDR3 is 15 amino acids. Germline trimming cut 8 bases from V and 2 bases from J; bases unmatched to any gene: 8. Looked up from germline, CDR1 is MNHNS and CDR2 is SASEGT.

The DNA for the CDR3 is TGTGCTAGTGGTTTCGGGGGGGCACCTGGGGCCAACGTCCTGACTTTC. Translated: CASGFGGAPGANVLTF. J is TRBJ2-6 and V is TRBV12-5, with 8 bases that match TRBD2. The V segment lost 3 bases and the J segment 2 bases; nucleotides outside the gene matches: 3. Germline CDR1 reads LGHNT; CDR2 reads FRNRAP. There are 16 residues in the CDR3.